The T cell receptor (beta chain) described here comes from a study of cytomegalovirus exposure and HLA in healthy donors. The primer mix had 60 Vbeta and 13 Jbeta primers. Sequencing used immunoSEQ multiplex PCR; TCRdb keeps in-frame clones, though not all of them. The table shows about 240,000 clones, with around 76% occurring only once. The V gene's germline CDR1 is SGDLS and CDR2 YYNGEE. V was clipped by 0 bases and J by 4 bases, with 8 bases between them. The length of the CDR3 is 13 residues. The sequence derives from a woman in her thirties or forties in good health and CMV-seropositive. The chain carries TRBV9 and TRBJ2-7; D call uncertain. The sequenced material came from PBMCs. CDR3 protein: CASSVGSEYEQYF. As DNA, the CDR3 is TGTGCCAGCAGCGTAGGGTCAGAATACGAGCAGTACTTC. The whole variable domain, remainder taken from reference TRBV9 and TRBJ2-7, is DSGVTQTPKHLITATGQRVTLRCSPRSGDLSVYWYQQSLDQGLQFLIQYYNGEERAKGNILERFSAQQFPDLHSELNLSSLELGDSALYFCASSVGSEYEQYFGPGTRLTVT.